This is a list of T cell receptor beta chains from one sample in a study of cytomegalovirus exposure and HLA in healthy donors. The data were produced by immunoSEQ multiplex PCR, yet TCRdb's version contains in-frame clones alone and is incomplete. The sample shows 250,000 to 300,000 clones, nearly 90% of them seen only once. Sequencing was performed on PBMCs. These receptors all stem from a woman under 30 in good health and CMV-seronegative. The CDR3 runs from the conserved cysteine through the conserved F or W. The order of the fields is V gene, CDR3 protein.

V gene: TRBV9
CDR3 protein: CASSSLYGGIYEQYF

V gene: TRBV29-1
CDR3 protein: CSVEDQGQGVHTF

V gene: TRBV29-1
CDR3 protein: CSVRFVTGGYNEQFF

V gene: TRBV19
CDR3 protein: CASSIVPDRGGSPLHF

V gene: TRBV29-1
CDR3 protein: CSSNRVQETQYF

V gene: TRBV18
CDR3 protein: CASSLQTGRTEAFF

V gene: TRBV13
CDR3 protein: CASSSRTRANEQFF

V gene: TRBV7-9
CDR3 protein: CASSSTGVSPQHF

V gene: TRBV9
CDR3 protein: CASSVGDSSGNTIYF

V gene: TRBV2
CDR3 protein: CASRTLSGANVLTF

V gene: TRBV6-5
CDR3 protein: CANVPPSGFGSPLHF

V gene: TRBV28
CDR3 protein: CASSRLTGGVGYGYTF